These T cell receptor beta chains were read from a single sample in a study of T-cell reconstitution after alpha-beta-depleted transplantation in children. TCRdb re-called the PCR reads with MiXCR, one entry per CDR3 protein. The sample consists of approximately 130,000 distinct CDR3 sequences, 9.5% to 10% of them appearing once. Sequences were derived from PBMCs, mostly from graft donor cells, sampled 180 days after TCRalphabeta/CD19-depleted stem cell transplant. The origin of the receptors is a girl under three years old who had a stem cell transplant for combined immunodeficiency, so the T cells may come from the graft donor. CDR3s include the opening cysteine and the closing phenylalanine or tryptophan. The D gene is left open where the match is weak. Part of the rows lack a size; the others show once, few, many or a class for expanded clones.

size: few
V: TRBV27
J: TRBJ2-1
D: TRBD2
CDR3: CASSSRGRGYNEQFF
DNA: TGTGCCAGCAGTTCCCGCGGGAGGGGATACAATGAGCAGTTCTTC

size: many
V: TRBV5-1
J: TRBJ2-1
D: TRBD2
CDR3: CASRTSGGASNEQFF
DNA: TGCGCCAGCAGAACTAGCGGGGGGGCGTCCAATGAGCAGTTCTTC

size: .
V: TRBV28
J: TRBJ2-7
D: .
CDR3: CASSTFQIQQYF
DNA: TGTGCCAGCAGCACTTTTCAGATCCAGCAGTACTTC

size: .
V: TRBV29-1
J: TRBJ2-1
D: TRBD1
CDR3: CSVDTGQFYNEQFF
DNA: TGCAGCGTTGACACGGGACAGTTCTACAATGAGCAGTTCTTC

size: few
V: TRBV20-1
J: TRBJ2-2
D: .
CDR3: CSAGGWGNTGELFF
DNA: TGCAGTGCTGGGGGGTGGGGCAACACCGGGGAGCTGTTTTTT

size: .
V: TRBV18
J: TRBJ2-2
D: TRBD1
CDR3: CASSPWDRGIAGELFF
DNA: TGTGCCAGCTCACCATGGGACAGGGGGATCGCCGGGGAGCTGTTTTTT

size: many
V: TRBV5-1
J: TRBJ2-7
D: .
CDR3: CASSLDALHSYEQYF
DNA: TGCGCCAGCAGCTTGGACGCCCTCCACTCCTACGAGCAGTACTTC

size: .
V: TRBV12-3/TRBV12-4
J: TRBJ2-1
D: .
CDR3: CASSIPSDGIGYNEQFF
DNA: TGTGCCAGCAGTATCCCCTCGGACGGCATCGGATACAATGAGCAGTTCTTC

size: few
V: TRBV7-9
J: TRBJ2-7
D: .
CDR3: CASSLARVSYEQYF
DNA: TGTGCCAGCAGCTTAGCTCGGGTCTCCTACGAGCAGTACTTC

size: few
V: TRBV20-1
J: TRBJ2-5
D: TRBD1
CDR3: CSAPWTGQETQYF
DNA: TGCAGTGCTCCTTGGACAGGGCAAGAGACCCAGTACTTC

size: .
V: TRBV18
J: TRBJ2-2
D: .
CDR3: CASSPSSQGDGELFF
DNA: TGTGCCAGCTCACCTTCCTCACAGGGCGACGGGGAGCTGTTTTTT

size: few
V: TRBV5-1
J: TRBJ1-2
D: .
CDR3: CASSLTANYGYTF
DNA: TGCGCCAGCAGCTTGACAGCTAACTATGGCTACACCTTC

size: .
V: TRBV25-1
J: TRBJ2-7
D: TRBD1
CDR3: CASRAGQGAYEQYF
DNA: TGTGCCAGCAGGGCGGGACAGGGTGCCTACGAGCAGTACTTC

size: .
V: TRBV20-1
J: TRBJ2-1
D: TRBD2
CDR3: CSARDPPSGRINEQFF
DNA: TGCAGTGCTAGAGATCCTCCTAGCGGGAGGATTAATGAGCAGTTCTTC

size: few
V: TRBV20-1
J: TRBJ2-2
D: TRBD2
CDR3: CSARRRGGRGTGELFF
DNA: TGCAGTGCCCGGCGGCGGGGGGGCCGTGGGACCGGGGAGCTGTTTTTT

size: few
V: TRBV9
J: TRBJ2-3
D: .
CDR3: CASSTLAELETDTQYF
DNA: TGTGCCAGCAGCACCTTAGCGGAGCTTGAGACAGATACGCAGTATTTT

size: few
V: TRBV3-1
J: TRBJ2-2
D: TRBD1
CDR3: CASSQVTGGAGTGELFF
DNA: TGTGCCAGCAGCCAAGTGACAGGGGGCGCTGGCACCGGTGAGCTGTTTTTT

size: few
V: TRBV7-8
J: TRBJ1-5
D: TRBD1
CDR3: CASSSLPDRVSNQPQHF
DNA: TGTGCCAGCAGCTCTCTACCAGACAGGGTTTCCAATCAGCCCCAGCATTTT

size: .
V: TRBV20-1
J: TRBJ2-1
D: TRBD1
CDR3: CSARADRGNHNEQFF
DNA: TGCAGTGCTAGAGCCGACAGGGGAAATCACAATGAGCAGTTCTTC

size: many
V: TRBV20-1
J: TRBJ2-1
D: TRBD2
CDR3: CSAHDIAGEYNEQFF
DNA: TGCAGTGCTCACGATATAGCGGGAGAGTACAATGAGCAGTTCTTC

size: .
V: TRBV6-1
J: TRBJ1-5
D: .
CDR3: CASIPDSNQPQHF
DNA: TGTGCCAGCATCCCGGATAGCAATCAGCCCCAGCATTTT

size: many
V: TRBV20-1
J: TRBJ2-7
D: TRBD1
CDR3: CSAAMAGGAYEQYF
DNA: TGCAGTGCCGCCATGGCAGGGGGCGCCTACGAGCAGTACTTC

size: .
V: TRBV12-5
J: TRBJ2-1
D: .
CDR3: CASGLVQKTSSYNEQFF
DNA: TGTGCTAGTGGTTTGGTACAGAAGACGAGCTCCTACAATGAGCAGTTCTTC

size: many
V: TRBV4-3
J: TRBJ2-3
D: .
CDR3: CASSTNSYLGGPDTQYF
DNA: TGCGCCAGCAGCACGAATTCATACCTAGGAGGTCCAGATACGCAGTATTTT

size: .
V: TRBV20-1
J: TRBJ1-5
D: TRBD1
CDR3: CSAYPGQGGDYSNQPQHF
DNA: TGCAGTGCCTATCCGGGACAGGGTGGAGACTATAGCAATCAGCCCCAGCATTTT

size: few
V: TRBV5-1
J: TRBJ2-7
D: .
CDR3: CASRPLQGRAYEQYF
DNA: TGCGCCAGCAGACCACTACAGGGGAGGGCCTACGAGCAGTACTTC

size: few
V: TRBV4-3
J: TRBJ2-7
D: .
CDR3: CASSQQVAVYEQYF
DNA: TGCGCCAGCAGCCAACAGGTAGCGGTTTACGAGCAGTACTTC

size: few
V: TRBV12-3/TRBV12-4
J: TRBJ1-5
D: .
CDR3: CASSRFGGLYSNQPQHF
DNA: TGTGCCAGCAGTCGTTTCGGGGGGCTATATAGCAATCAGCCCCAGCATTTT

size: few
V: TRBV12-5
J: TRBJ2-7
D: .
CDR3: CASGYQDIWDPYEQYF
DNA: TGTGCTAGTGGCTACCAAGACATTTGGGATCCCTACGAGCAGTACTTC

size: .
V: TRBV15
J: TRBJ2-7
D: TRBD2
CDR3: CATSRGRTSQYYEQYF
DNA: TGTGCCACCAGCAGAGGAAGGACTAGCCAGTACTACGAGCAGTACTTC

size: many
V: TRBV28
J: TRBJ2-7
D: TRBD1
CDR3: CASRRQGRNEQYF
DNA: TGTGCCAGCAGACGACAGGGGCGGAACGAGCAGTACTTC